Below, one T cell receptor beta chain is given with its context. TCRdb's copy holds only in-frame clones and misses some; the assay was immunoSEQ multiplex PCR. Of nearly 200,000 clones listed, nearly 90% are singletons. The record originates from a study of blood T cell repertoires in COVID-19. V lost 7 bases and J 4 bases, leaving 17 bases between the germline ends. Germline V CDR1 and CDR2: MNHEY, SVGAGI. The CDR3 has 15 residues. This TCR came from a woman aged 40 to 55 who had recovered from COVID-19. Sequencing was carried out using peripheral blood. The rearrangement links TRBV6-5 to TRBJ2-1; D gene unclear. This CDR3 is CASILGLVPYNEQFF. The CDR3 nucleotides are TGTGCCAGCATACTGGGCCTGGTCCCGTACAATGAGCAGTTCTTC.